Following are 27 T cell receptor beta chains from one sample sequenced in a study of response to subunit inactivated influenza vaccine. A single record per CDR3 protein comes from TCRdb applying MiXCR to the RT-PCR reads. The sample comprises 610,000 or so distinct CDR3 sequences, approximately 15% of which are singletons, and more than 9.5% rests with the top ten. Sequencing used PBMCs from blood, obtained approximately 12 days after vaccination. These receptors came from a man in his fifties who received an inactivated influenza vaccine.

There are many counts of this clonotype. This chain's CDR3 is CASSPRTGALYEQYF. For the CDR3, the DNA is TGCGCCAGCAGCCCCCGGACAGGGGCCCTCTACGAGCAGTACTTC. The V and J genes are TRBV5-1 and TRBJ2-7; 9 bases are shared with TRBD1. V gave up 4 bases and J gave up 3 bases; unmatched junction bases: 8. The germline gives CDR1 SGHRS, CDR2 YFSETQ. The CDR3 spans 15 residues. Full variable domain (outside the CDR3, taken from reference TRBV5-1 and TRBJ2-7): KAGVTQTPRYLIKTRGQQVTLSCSPISGHRSVSWYQQTPGQGLQFLFEYFSETQRNKGNFPGRFSGRQFSNSRSEMNVSTLELGDSALYLCASSPRTGALYEQYFGPGTRLTVT.

This clonotype was counted between two and nine times. J is TRBJ2-7 and V is TRBV11-1; D ambiguous. The CDR3 is 14 amino acids. V gave up 3 bases and J gave up 3 bases, with 12 bases separating them. In germline, CDR1 is SGHAT, CDR2 FQDESV (reference sequence). The CDR3 reads CASSLVSPYYEQYF. As DNA, the CDR3 is TGTGCCAGCAGCTTGGTCTCTCCCTACTACGAGCAGTACTTC.

The CDR3 spells CAWSPLYGYTF. The CDR3 nucleotides read TGTGCCTGGAGTCCCCTCTATGGCTACACCTTC. The J gene is TRBJ1-2, the V gene TRBV30; D is undetermined. The germline gives CDR1 GTSNPN, CDR2 SVGIG (reference sequence). The CDR3 loop spans 11 amino acids. Between the trimmed V and J ends, which lost 2 bases and 4 bases, there was a span of 5 bases. Based on the CDR3 plus reference TRBV30 and TRBJ1-2, the full variable domain is SQTIHQWPATLVQPVGSPLSLECTVEGTSNPNLYWYRQAAGRGLQLLFYSVGIGQISSEVPQNLSASRPQDRQFILSSKKLLLSDSGFYLCAWSPLYGYTFGSGTRLTVV.

This clonotype was found a few times. The chain has TRBV20-1 and TRBJ1-5; D call uncertain. Germline V gene data show CDR1 as DFQATT and CDR2 as SNEGSKA (reference sequence). Trimming took 2 bases from V and 7 from J, leaving 9 bases between them. CDR3 length: 12 amino acids. CDR3 in amino acids: CSARRRAQPQHF. The CDR3 DNA sequence: TGCAGTGCTAGACGTAGGGCGCAGCCCCAGCATTTT.

This clonotype was counted ten times or more. The V and J genes are TRBV12-3 or TRBV12-4 and TRBJ2-7; a possible D gene is TRBD1 (5 bases). There are 11 residues in the CDR3. V lost 5 bases, J lost 4 bases, and 6 bases lay in between. The DNA for the CDR3 is TGTGCCAGCAGTGCAGGGTACGAGCAGTACTTC. Translating gives CASSAGYEQYF.

This clonotype was seen a few times. The chain joins TRBV25-1 to TRBJ2-5; the D gene could be TRBD1 or TRBD2 (5 bases each). V was trimmed by 3 bases and J by 4 bases, leaving 9 bases between them. This CDR3 comprises 13 residues. Looked up from germline, CDR1 is MGHDK and CDR2 is SYGVNS. The CDR3 nucleotides read TGTGCCAGCAGTGATGGGGGTTCAGAGACCCAGTACTTC. Protein product: CASSDGGSETQYF.

This clonotype occurred a few times. J is TRBJ2-7 and V is TRBV7-2; 8 positions match TRBD1. V was pared by 4 bases and J by 6 bases, with 8 bases of the junction left unmatched. CDR1 SGHTA and CDR2 FQGNSA come from the germline V gene. The CDR3 has 14 amino acids. CDR3 sequence (DNA): TGTGCCAGCAGCTCTCGGACAGGGAATACCGAGCAGTACTTC. Its translation is CASSSRTGNTEQYF.

The V gene is TRBV12-3 or TRBV12-4, the J gene TRBJ2-3; D is ambiguous. V was pared by 5 bases and J by 6 bases, with 9 bases between. The CDR3 contains 12 residues. The CDR3 bases are TGTGCCAGCAGTCCGGCGCGGGATACGCAGTATTTT. This translates into CASSPARDTQYF.

This chain uses TRBV5-1 with TRBJ2-2; D not resolved. CDR3 length equals 17 residues. Trimming shortened V by 1 base and J by 0 bases, and 13 bases separated the two germline ends. Germline-derived CDR1 and CDR2 are SGHRS and YFSETQ. CDR3 in amino acids: CASSLLPGSTNTGELFF. CDR3 nucleotides: TGCGCCAGCAGCTTGCTCCCTGGATCTACGAACACCGGGGAGCTGTTTTTT. The full variable domain, completed using reference TRBV5-1 and TRBJ2-2, is KAGVTQTPRYLIKTRGQQVTLSCSPISGHRSVSWYQQTPGQGLQFLFEYFSETQRNKGNFPGRFSGRQFSNSRSEMNVSTLELGDSALYLCASSLLPGSTNTGELFFGEGSRLTVL.

The table lists this clonotype with a few counts. The rearrangement links TRBV10-3 to TRBJ2-3; D remains unclear. The CDR3 contains 14 residues. Germline V gene lookup returns CDR1 ENHRY and CDR2 SYGVKD. The V gene lost 0 bases and the J gene lost 2 bases, with 6 bases spanning the gap. CDR3 in DNA: TGTGCCATCAGTGAGTCGGCACACACAGATACGCAGTATTTT. Translating gives CAISESAHTDTQYF.

This clonotype has only a few counts. The V gene is TRBV7-8, the J gene TRBJ2-7; TRBD2 aligns across 9 bases. The germline V gene encodes CDR1 SGHVS and CDR2 FQNEAQ. CDR3 size: 15 residues. The trim removed 2 bases at V and 3 bases at J, leaving 5 bases unmatched. The CDR3: CASSLMRGGFYEQYF. In DNA form, the CDR3 reads TGTGCCAGCAGCTTAATGCGGGGGGGGTTCTACGAGCAGTACTTC. Full variable domain (outside the CDR3, taken from reference TRBV7-8 and TRBJ2-7): GAGVSQSPRYKVAKRGQDVALRCDPISGHVSLFWYQQALGQGPEFLTYFQNEAQLDKSGLPSDRFFAERPEGSVSTLKIQRTQQEDSAVYLCASSLMRGGFYEQYFGPGTRLTVT.

There are a few counts of this clonotype. The rearrangement uses TRBV5-8 and TRBJ1-2; 7 positions agree with TRBD1. Looked up from germline, CDR1 is SGHTS and CDR2 is YDEGEE. V trimming: 2 bases; J trimming: 6 bases; junction bases outside the gene matches: 4. This CDR3 region has 13 residues. DNA for the CDR3: TGTGCCAGCAGCTTAAAAACAGGGGATGGCTACACCTTC. Protein product: CASSLKTGDGYTF.

The J gene is TRBJ2-1, the V gene TRBV10-3, with D possibly TRBD1 on 5 matching bases. This CDR3 is built from 13 residues. Germline V gene sequence: CDR1 ENHRY, CDR2 SYGVKD. Trimming shortened V by 4 bases and J by 4 bases, and 8 bases separated the two germline ends. CDR3 residues: CAISGTQYNEQFF. In DNA form, the CDR3 reads TGTGCCATCAGTGGGACACAATACAATGAGCAGTTCTTC.

This clonotype was seen a few times. The V and J genes are TRBV18 and TRBJ1-1, with 10 bases fitting TRBD1. V gave up 5 bases and J gave up 3 bases; unmatched junction bases: 3. Germline V lookup: CDR1 KGHSH, CDR2 LQKENI. There are 14 residues in the CDR3. CDR3 region: CASSDRGLDTEAFF. CDR3 DNA: TGTGCCAGCTCAGACAGGGGGCTCGACACTGAAGCTTTCTTT. The complete variable domain, with remaining parts taken from reference TRBV18 and TRBJ1-1, reads NAGVMQNPRHLVRRRGQEARLRCSPMKGHSHVYWYRQLPEEGLKFMVYLQKENIIDESGMPKERFSAEFPKEGPSILRIQQVVRGDSAAYFCASSDRGLDTEAFFGQGTRLTVV.

Many counts were recorded for this clonotype. This chain uses TRBV2 with TRBJ2-1; 9 bases line up with TRBD1. CDR1 SNHLY and CDR2 FYNNEI come from the germline V gene. V dropped 3 bases and J dropped 10; count of bases not matched to a gene: 4. The CDR3 extends over 13 amino acids. CDR3 residues: CASSEGQGQEQFF. CDR3 coding DNA: TGTGCCAGCAGTGAGGGACAGGGACAAGAGCAGTTCTTC.

The CDR3 bases are TGTGCCAGCTCCCCTAGATCACTAGCGGGCAACTCCTACAATGAGCAGTTCTTC. Translating it yields CASSPRSLAGNSYNEQFF. The J gene is TRBJ2-1, the V gene TRBV18; the match to TRBD2 covers 9 bases. Trimming at V came to 6 bases and at J to 0 bases, leaving 12 bases not matched to a gene. The CDR3 consists of 18 residues. Germline V lookup: CDR1 KGHSH, CDR2 LQKENI. Full variable domain (remainder filled in from reference TRBV18 and TRBJ2-1): NAGVMQNPRHLVRRRGQEARLRCSPMKGHSHVYWYRQLPEEGLKFMVYLQKENIIDESGMPKERFSAEFPKEGPSILRIQQVVRGDSAAYFCASSPRSLAGNSYNEQFFGPGTRLTVL.

This chain joins TRBV5-1 and TRBJ2-1; 10 positions match TRBD1. Germline V CDR1 and CDR2: SGHRS, YFSETQ. With 4 bases clipped from V and 5 bases from J, the junction kept 3 bases outside the gene matches. The CDR3 runs 14 residues. For the CDR3, the DNA is TGCGCCAGCAGCCCTGGGACAGGGGACAATGAGCAGTTCTTC. Its protein is CASSPGTGDNEQFF.

The J gene is TRBJ2-2, the V gene TRBV12-3 or TRBV12-4, with 7 positions matching TRBD2. This CDR3 has 14 amino acids. The V and J ends lost 3 bases and 5 bases, in that order; junction bases with no gene match: 3. CDR3 protein: CASSFRAGTGELFF. The CDR3 bases are TGTGCCAGCAGTTTCAGAGCGGGAACCGGGGAGCTGTTTTTT.

The chain carries TRBV5-1 and TRBJ2-7, with 8 bases aligning to TRBD1. Germline CDR1 reads SGHRS; CDR2 reads YFSETQ. Trimming removed 2 bases from V and 5 bases from J; junction bases left unmatched: 9. The CDR3 is 15 residues long. Here the CDR3 DNA reads TGCGCCAGCAGCTTACTAGGACAGGGCTCGGACGAGCAGTACTTC. Amino acid sequence: CASSLLGQGSDEQYF.

This clonotype has more than one count but fewer than ten. The chain employs TRBV7-2 and TRBJ2-7; 7 bases map to TRBD1. CDR1 and CDR2 from the germline V gene are SGHTA and FQGNSA. CDR3 size: 14 residues. V was clipped by 3 bases and J by 2 bases; unmatched bases: 4. The DNA of the CDR3 is TGTGCCAGCAGCTTCCAAGGGGGCCCCTACGAGCAGTACTTC. Translation gives CASSFQGGPYEQYF.

This clonotype was observed a handful of times. CDR3 in amino acids: CASSLDIDAGGVETQYF. In nucleotides, the CDR3 is TGTGCCAGCAGTTTGGATATCGACGCCGGGGGCGTGGAGACCCAGTACTTC. The chain recombines TRBV28 with TRBJ2-5; possibly TRBD1 or TRBD2 for D (6 bases each). Germline-derived CDR1 and CDR2 are MDHEN and SYDVKM. The CDR3 spans 17 residues. V lost 3 bases, J lost 5 bases, and 22 bases lay in between. Supplemented by reference TRBV28 and TRBJ2-5, the full variable domain reads DVKVTQSSRYLVKRTGEKVFLECVQDMDHENMFWYRQDPGLGLRLIYFSYDVKMKEKGDIPEGYSVSREKKERFSLILESASTNQTSMYLCASSLDIDAGGVETQYFGPGTRLLVL.

The chain recombines TRBV9 with TRBJ2-7; the D call may be TRBD1 or TRBD2 (5 bases each). Per the germline V gene, CDR1 is SGDLS and CDR2 is YYNGEE. Trimming removed 4 bases at V and 4 bases at J, with 18 bases between. The CDR3 has 15 amino acids. The DNA of the CDR3 is TGTGCCAGCAGCCCCGGGACCCCGAAGGGTTACGAGCAGTACTTC. Translation: CASSPGTPKGYEQYF.

The chain uses TRBV11-1 and TRBJ1-1; D not resolved. The V gene's germline CDR1 is SGHAT and CDR2 FQDESV (reference sequence). CDR3 length equals 15 residues. The V end lost 1 base, the J end lost 1 base, and 10 bases lay between the germline ends. The CDR3 DNA reads as TGTGCCAGCAGCTTAGGGTATCCGCCGAACACTGAAGCTTTCTTT. Residues: CASSLGYPPNTEAFF.

This chain connects TRBV5-8 to TRBJ2-3; tentative D call: TRBD1 (6 bases). Germline CDR1 is SGHTS and CDR2 is YDEGEE. The CDR3 length is 13 residues. Trimming shortened V by 9 bases and J by 2 bases, and 13 bases separated the two germline ends. The CDR3 region is CATGQPTTDTQYF. CDR3 in DNA: TGTGCCACCGGACAGCCAACCACAGATACGCAGTATTTT.

This chain joins TRBV6-5 and TRBJ1-4; D gene ambiguous. The CDR3 extends over 14 amino acids. Germline values: CDR1 MNHEY, CDR2 SVGAGI. V was cut by 0 bases and J by 8 bases, with 10 bases left in between. CDR3 in amino acids: CASSYSSGGEKLFF. CDR3 sequence (DNA): TGTGCCAGCAGTTACTCGAGTGGCGGGGAAAAACTGTTTTTT.

This clonotype was recorded many times. The CDR3 nucleotides read TGCGCCAGCAGCTCAGGACTAGCGGGGGGGCTTCTTTACAATGAGCAGTTCTTC. This sequence encodes CASSSGLAGGLLYNEQFF. The chain uses TRBV5-1 and TRBJ2-1; 15 bases map to TRBD2. V dropped 3 bases and J dropped 4; count of bases not matched to a gene: 8. The CDR3 covers 18 residues. Germline V lookup: CDR1 SGHRS, CDR2 YFSETQ.

The rearrangement uses TRBV30 and TRBJ2-6; D possibly corresponds to TRBD2 (6 bases). CDR3 length: 13 residues. Germline-derived CDR1 and CDR2 are GTSNPN and SVGIG (reference sequence). CDR3 amino acids: CAQEGYGANVLTF. In DNA, the CDR3 is TGTGCACAGGAGGGGTATGGGGCCAACGTCCTGACTTTC.